The sequence of this TCR beta chain was determined in a study of tumor-infiltrating lymphocytes in oesophageal squamous cell carcinoma. V gave up 0 bases and J gave up 5 bases; unmatched junction bases: 12. Germline V gene lookup returns CDR1 SGHVS and CDR2 FQNEAQ. The CDR3 loop spans 18 amino acids. MiXCR, applied by TCRdb to the PCR reads, yields one record per CDR3 protein. The sample yields about 12,000 distinct CDR3 sequences, around 60% seen once. Specimen: esophageal tumor tissue. The source is a female donor with esophageal squamous cell carcinoma. The chain uses TRBV7-8 and TRBJ2-1, with 8 bases lining up with TRBD1. CDR3 amino acids: CASSLAHPRDRRNNEQFF. CDR3 nucleotides: TGTGCCAGCAGCTTAGCACACCCTCGGGACAGGAGAAACAATGAGCAGTTCTTC.